This TCR beta chain was profiled in a study of T cell repertoires in cytomegalovirus infection (dated by TCRdb to between 2017 and 2020). About the study as a whole: Donor HLA type was relevant to the analysis, because carriage of CMV infection together with the matching HLA type was indicated by public TCR beta signatures. The investigation overall reported the following: Carriers of CMV infection plus the relevant HLA type were discriminated by the cumulative frequency of public TCR beta family members in the study cohort and in an independent roughly 400-donor cohort. In the ex vivo response, HLA-C-restricted CMV-specific TCR beta clonotypes were dominant, and in two of eight donors the single most frequent clonotype came from this HLA-C-restricted group.

The germline V gene provides CDR1 MDHEN and CDR2 SYDVKM. At the junction V is shortened by 3 bases and J by 5 bases, with 17 bases in between. The cysteine opens and the phenylalanine closes a CDR3 of 15 amino acids. Left in the record is the CDR3 DNA by itself, 45 bases read in frame from the first base. For sequencing, an Illumina HiSeq 1500 was employed. TCRdb redid the processing of the public reads, applying fastp at Q25 and MiXCR, and retained in-frame beta chains. Duplicate CDR3 protein sequences are folded into a single record with the most common DNA and genes. Here the sample has roughly 760,000 distinct CDR3 sequences; approximately 40% occur a single time. Together, the top ten hold under 3% of the sample. Comments on this clonotype: Its binding antigen is unknown. No much larger clone exists at a distance of one base, and base qualities are not known.

This TCR derives from a human donor in good health (CMV status not recorded). Some clones in this sample may be carry-over from other donors' samples. Recombination joined TRBV28 with TRBJ2-7; the best D guess is TRBD1, with 7 bases matching. Sequenced input: PBMCs. The CDR3 loop reads CASSFTGARGNEQYF. DNA sequence: TGTGCCAGCAGTTTTACAGGGGCACGGGGGAACGAGCAGTACTTC.